This paragraph reports one TCR beta chain. Its antigen is still unknown. The authors reverse transcribed all of the isolated RNA, so sequencing captured expressed TCRB transcripts. Approximately 3.9 million reads per sample were averaged for naive, central memory and regulatory samples. Some clones are missing from TCRdb's copy, which holds only in-frame ones; the method was immunoSEQ multiplex PCR. The sample includes more than 8,500 clones, about four fifths seen only once; the top ten take 1.2% to 1.5%. It was via CD45RO/CCR7/CD25/CD127/CD95/CD27 that CD4+ naive, central memory, regulatory and stem cell-like memory cells were sorted. These data belong to a study of beta chain features in type 1 diabetes. With V trimmed by 0 bases and J by 8 bases, 9 bases remained unmatched. CDR1 and CDR2 from the germline V gene are SEHNR and FQNEAQ (reference sequence). The length of the CDR3 is 15 residues. Whole-study results and caveats: A PCR bias possibly favoring shorter templates would apply equally to patients and controls. All four CD4+ subsets from Type 1 diabetes patients carried moderately but significantly shorter TCRB CDR3s.

The rearrangement joins TRBV7-9 to TRBJ1-2; 7 nucleotides match TRBD1. Sequenced input: Tregs from blood. The origin of this receptor is a woman between 18 and 29 years old in good health. CDR3 nucleotides: TGTGCCAGCAGCTTAGCCCCGACAGGGCTTGGGGGCTACACCTTC. Its translation: CASSLAPTGLGGYTF.